These 11 T cell receptor beta chains share one sample of origin, sequenced in a study of T cells after yellow fever vaccination. TCRdb redid the calling of the 5' RACE reads with MiXCR, one entry per CDR3 protein. The sample consists of around 320,000 distinct CDR3 sequences, around 10% of them appearing once. The sequenced sample was CD4+ T cells sorted from PBMCs, obtained 5 days after the yellow fever booster vaccination. Receptor source: a man younger than 35 who received the YFV17D yellow fever vaccine.

This clonotype was detected a few times. The chain joins TRBV10-3 to TRBJ2-1, with a possible D match to TRBD2 (5 bases). The germline CDR1 and CDR2 sequences are ENHRY and SYGVKD. The CDR3 is 13 amino acids. V was pared by 6 bases and J by 3 bases, with 9 bases between. CDR3 protein: CAIRAGVYNEQFF. CDR3 in DNA: TGTGCCATCAGGGCCGGGGTCTACAATGAGCAGTTCTTC.

V usage is TRBV5-6 and J usage is TRBJ2-1, with D perhaps matching TRBD1 (7 bases). Germline loops: CDR1 SGHDT, CDR2 YYEEEE. Between the trimmed V and J ends, which lost 4 bases and 0 bases, there was a span of 17 bases. The CDR3 is made up of 17 amino acids. The CDR3 loop is CASSPRDRRSSYNEQFF. The CDR3 DNA follows: TGTGCCAGCAGCCCGCGGGACAGAAGAAGCTCCTACAATGAGCAGTTCTTC.

V is TRBV6-2 or TRBV6-3 and J is TRBJ1-2, with D hard to call. V was cut by 7 bases and J by 8 bases, with 14 bases left in between. In germline, CDR1 is MNHEY, CDR2 SVGEGT. The CDR3 contains 12 residues. CDR3 sequence reads: CASTQRTFGYTF. CDR3 in DNA: TGTGCCAGCACCCAACGGACGTTCGGCTACACCTTC.

V is TRBV20-1 and J is TRBJ2-3; D gene uncertain. The V end lost 3 bases, the J end lost 6 bases, and 16 bases lay between the germline ends. The CDR3 runs to 14 residues. Germline V CDR1 and CDR2: DFQATT, SNEGSKA (reference sequence). CDR3 DNA sequence: TGCAGTGCTAGTACGGAATGGGCTGGCGATACGCAGTATTTT. Translated, it gives CSASTEWAGDTQYF.

This clonotype was counted ten times or more. This chain connects TRBV4-1 to TRBJ1-4; 9 bases fit TRBD1. Germline loops: CDR1 MGHRA, CDR2 YSYEKL. The CDR3 consists of 18 residues. The ends lost 4 bases at V and 5 bases at J; junction bases unmatched: 14. CDR3 in DNA: TGCGCCAGCAGCCTGAGGGACAGGGCATTGTTACCGAATGAAAAACTGTTTTTT. This translates into CASSLRDRALLPNEKLFF.

This clonotype was observed a handful of times. CDR3: CASSLVNNRGRRGANVLTF. The CDR3 nucleotides are TGTGCCAGCAGTTTAGTGAACAACAGGGGGCGACGTGGGGCCAACGTCCTGACTTTC. The V gene is TRBV12-3 or TRBV12-4, the J gene TRBJ2-6; 9 nucleotides agree with TRBD1. V shed 1 base and J 3 bases; nucleotides not matched to a gene: 10. This CDR3 contains 19 residues.

CDR3 residues: CATSRDRGSNQPQHF. Here the CDR3 DNA reads TGTGCCACCAGCAGGGACAGGGGGAGCAATCAGCCCCAGCATTTT. The chain links TRBV15 to TRBJ1-5; TRBD1 aligns across 10 bases. The germline V gene has CDR1 LNHNV and CDR2 YYDKDF (reference sequence). Trimming at V came to 3 bases and at J to 1 base, leaving 0 bases not matched to a gene. This CDR3 contains 15 residues.

Ten or more counts support this clonotype. The CDR3 DNA follows: TGTGCCAGCGAGTTCTCAGACACCGGGGAGCTGTTTTTT. Protein product: CASEFSDTGELFF. The gene calls are TRBV6-1 and TRBJ2-2; D is uncertain. The CDR3 has 13 residues. V lost 8 bases to trimming and J lost 3 bases, with 10 bases between them. In germline, CDR1 is MNHNS, CDR2 SASEGT.

This clonotype was seen a few times. The genes are TRBV10-2 and TRBJ2-5, with D possibly being TRBD1 or TRBD2 (6 bases each). Germline CDR1 and CDR2: WSHSY and SAAADI. Trimming pared 3 bases from V and 5 bases from J, leaving 19 bases between. This CDR3 comprises 16 residues. The chain's CDR3 is CASSDGPRGGRETQYF. CDR3 DNA sequence: TGCGCCAGCAGTGATGGGCCTCGAGGGGGGCGGGAGACCCAGTACTTC.

J is TRBJ2-7 and V is TRBV28, with D possibly being TRBD1 (5 bases). Trimming left V 2 bases short and J 6 bases short, with 11 bases between. Germline assignment: CDR1 MDHEN and CDR2 SYDVKM. The length of the CDR3 is 13 residues. The CDR3 bases are TGTGCCAGCAGTTTAAGGTTCAGGGCCGAGCAGTACGTC. Its translation is CASSLRFRAEQYV.

This clonotype was recorded at least ten times. The gene calls are TRBV7-3 and TRBJ2-7; 7 nucleotides agree with TRBD1. V shed 0 bases, J shed 5 bases, and the junction held 1 base outside the gene matches. The germline CDR1 and CDR2 sequences are SGHTA and FQGTGA. This CDR3 contains 13 residues. The CDR3 here is CASSLTGGHEQYF. The CDR3 DNA reads TGTGCCAGCAGCTTAACAGGGGGCCACGAGCAGTACTTC. The full variable domain, in which reference TRBV7-3 and TRBJ2-7 provide the parts outside the CDR3, is GAGVSQTPSNKVTEKGKYVELRCDPISGHTALYWYRQSLGQGPEFLIYFQGTGAADDSGLPNDRFFAVRPEGSVSTLKIQRTERGDSAVYLCASSLTGGHEQYFGPGTRLTVT.